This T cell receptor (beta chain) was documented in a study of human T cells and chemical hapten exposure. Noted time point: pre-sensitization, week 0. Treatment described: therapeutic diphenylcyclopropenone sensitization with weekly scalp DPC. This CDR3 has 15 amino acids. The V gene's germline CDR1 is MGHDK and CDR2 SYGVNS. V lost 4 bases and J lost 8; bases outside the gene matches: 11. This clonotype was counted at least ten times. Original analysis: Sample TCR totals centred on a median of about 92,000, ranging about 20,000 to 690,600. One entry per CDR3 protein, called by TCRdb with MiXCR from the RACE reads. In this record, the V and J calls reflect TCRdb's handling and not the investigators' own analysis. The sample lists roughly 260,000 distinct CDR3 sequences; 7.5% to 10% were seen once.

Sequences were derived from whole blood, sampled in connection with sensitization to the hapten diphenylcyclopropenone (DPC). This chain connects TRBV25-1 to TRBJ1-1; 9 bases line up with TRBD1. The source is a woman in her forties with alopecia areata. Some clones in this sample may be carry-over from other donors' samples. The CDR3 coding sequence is TGTGCCAGCAGTGCTCCCGGGACAGGGCGGTCGGAAGCTTTCTTT. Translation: CASSAPGTGRSEAFF.